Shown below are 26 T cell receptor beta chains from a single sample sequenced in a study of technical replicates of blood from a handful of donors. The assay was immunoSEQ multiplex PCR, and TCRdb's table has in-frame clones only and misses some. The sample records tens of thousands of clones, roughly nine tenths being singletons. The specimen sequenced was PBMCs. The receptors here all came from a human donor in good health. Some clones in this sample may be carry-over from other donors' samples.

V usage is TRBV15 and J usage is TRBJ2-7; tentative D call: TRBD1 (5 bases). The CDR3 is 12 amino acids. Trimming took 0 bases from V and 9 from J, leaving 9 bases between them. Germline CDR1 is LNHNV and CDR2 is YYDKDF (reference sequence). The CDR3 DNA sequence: TGTGCCACCAGCAGAGACCAGGGCGCGCAGTACTTC. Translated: CATSRDQGAQYF.

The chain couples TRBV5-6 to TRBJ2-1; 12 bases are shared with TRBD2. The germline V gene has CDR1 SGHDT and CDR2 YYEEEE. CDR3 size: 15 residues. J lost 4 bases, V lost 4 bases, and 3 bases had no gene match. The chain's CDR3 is CASSRLAGVYNEQFF. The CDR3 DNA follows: TGTGCCAGCAGCCGACTAGCGGGAGTATACAATGAGCAGTTCTTC.

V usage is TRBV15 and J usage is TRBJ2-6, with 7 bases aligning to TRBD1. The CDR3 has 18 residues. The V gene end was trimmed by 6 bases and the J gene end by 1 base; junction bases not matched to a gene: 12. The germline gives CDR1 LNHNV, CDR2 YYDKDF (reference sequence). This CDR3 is CATSKRQGAPSGANVLTF. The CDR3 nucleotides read TGTGCCACCAGTAAGAGACAGGGAGCCCCTTCTGGGGCCAACGTCCTGACTTTC.

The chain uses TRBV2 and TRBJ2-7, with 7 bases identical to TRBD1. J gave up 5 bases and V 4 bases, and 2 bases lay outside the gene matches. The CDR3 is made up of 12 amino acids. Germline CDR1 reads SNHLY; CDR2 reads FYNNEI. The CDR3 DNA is TGTGCCAGCAGTGCAACAGGGGACGAGCAGTACTTC. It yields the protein CASSATGDEQYF.

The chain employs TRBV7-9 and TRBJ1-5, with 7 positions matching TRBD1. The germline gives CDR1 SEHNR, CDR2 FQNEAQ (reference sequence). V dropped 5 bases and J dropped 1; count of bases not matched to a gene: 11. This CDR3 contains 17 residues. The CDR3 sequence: CASSPGTDLWSNQPQHF. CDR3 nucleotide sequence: TGTGCCAGCAGCCCCGGGACAGATTTGTGGAGCAATCAGCCCCAGCATTTT.

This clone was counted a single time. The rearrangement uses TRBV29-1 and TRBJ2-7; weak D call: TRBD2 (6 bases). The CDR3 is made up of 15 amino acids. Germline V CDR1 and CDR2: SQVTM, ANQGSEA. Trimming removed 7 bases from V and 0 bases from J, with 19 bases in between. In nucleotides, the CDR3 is TGCAGCGGCCGTGGGACTCCAAGGAGCTCCTACGAGCAGTACTTC. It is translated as CSGRGTPRSSYEQYF.

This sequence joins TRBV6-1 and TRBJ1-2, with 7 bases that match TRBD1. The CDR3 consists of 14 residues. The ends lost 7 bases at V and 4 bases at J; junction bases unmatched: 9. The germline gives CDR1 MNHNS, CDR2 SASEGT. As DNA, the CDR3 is TGTGCCAGCATGACGGAGGGGGCCCGCTATGGCTACACCTTC. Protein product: CASMTEGARYGYTF.

The CDR3 DNA sequence: TGTGCCAGCTCTCTAAGGGGTGGAGAGACCCAGTACTTC. Amino acids: CASSLRGGETQYF. The V call is TRBV7-6, the J call TRBJ2-5; tentative D call: TRBD1 (5 bases). Between the trimmed V and J ends, which lost 8 bases and 4 bases, there was a span of 14 bases. Germline lookup yields CDR1 SGHVS and CDR2 FNYEAQ. The CDR3 loop spans 13 amino acids.

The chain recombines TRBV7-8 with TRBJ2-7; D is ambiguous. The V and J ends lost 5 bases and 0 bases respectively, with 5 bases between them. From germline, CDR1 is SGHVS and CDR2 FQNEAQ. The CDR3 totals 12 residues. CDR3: CASSESSYEQYF. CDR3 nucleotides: TGTGCCAGCAGCGAGAGCTCCTACGAGCAGTACTTC. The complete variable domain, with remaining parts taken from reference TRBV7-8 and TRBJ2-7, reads GAGVSQSPRYKVAKRGQDVALRCDPISGHVSLFWYQQALGQGPEFLTYFQNEAQLDKSGLPSDRFFAERPEGSVSTLKIQRTQQEDSAVYLCASSESSYEQYFGPGTRLTVT.

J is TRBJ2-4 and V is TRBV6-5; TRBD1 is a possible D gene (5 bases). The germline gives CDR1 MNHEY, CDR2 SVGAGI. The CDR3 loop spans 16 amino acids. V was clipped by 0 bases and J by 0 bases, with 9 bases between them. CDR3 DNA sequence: TGTGCCAGCAGTTACTCGTTGGGGCTAGCCAAAAACATTCAGTACTTC. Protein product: CASSYSLGLAKNIQYF.

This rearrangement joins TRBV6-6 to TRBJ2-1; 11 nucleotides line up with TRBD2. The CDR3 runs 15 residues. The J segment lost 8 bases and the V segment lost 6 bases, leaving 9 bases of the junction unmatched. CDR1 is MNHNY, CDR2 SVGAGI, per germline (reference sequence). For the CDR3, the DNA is TGTGCCAGCAGAGTAGCGGGAGGGCCTGACGATGAGCAGTTCTTC. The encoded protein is CASRVAGGPDDEQFF.

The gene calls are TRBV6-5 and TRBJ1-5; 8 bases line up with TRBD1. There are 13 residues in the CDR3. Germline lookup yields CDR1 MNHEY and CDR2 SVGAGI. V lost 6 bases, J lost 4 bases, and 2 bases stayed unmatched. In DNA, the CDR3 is TGTGCCAGCAGCTGGACAGGGAATCAGCCCCAGCATTTT. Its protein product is CASSWTGNQPQHF.

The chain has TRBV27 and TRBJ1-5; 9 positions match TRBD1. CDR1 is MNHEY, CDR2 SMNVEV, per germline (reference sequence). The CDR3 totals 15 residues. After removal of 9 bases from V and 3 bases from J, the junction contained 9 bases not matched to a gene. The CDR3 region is CASKRRTGDNQPQHF. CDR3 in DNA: TGTGCCAGTAAAAGACGGACAGGGGACAATCAGCCCCAGCATTTT.

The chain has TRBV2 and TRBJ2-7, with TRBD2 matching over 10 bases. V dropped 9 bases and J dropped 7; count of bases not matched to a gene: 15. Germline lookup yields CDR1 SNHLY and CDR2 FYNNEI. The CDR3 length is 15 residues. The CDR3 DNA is TGTGCCAGTAGGAAGGGCCCAGCGGGGGGGCAGGAGCAGTACTTC. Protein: CASRKGPAGGQEQYF. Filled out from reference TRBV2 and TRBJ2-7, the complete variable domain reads EPEVTQTPSHQVTQMGQEVILRCVPISNHLYFYWYRQILGQKVEFLVSFYNNEISEKSEIFDDQFSVERPDGSNFTLKIRSTKLEDSAMYFCASRKGPAGGQEQYFGPGTRLTVT.

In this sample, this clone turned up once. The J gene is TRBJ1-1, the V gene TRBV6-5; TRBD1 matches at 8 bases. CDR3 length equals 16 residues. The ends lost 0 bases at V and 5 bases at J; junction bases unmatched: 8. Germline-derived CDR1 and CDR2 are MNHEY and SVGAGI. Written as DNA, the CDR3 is TGTGCCAGCAGTTACTCTGCAGGGGGCGCGTGGACTGAAGCTTTCTTT. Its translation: CASSYSAGGAWTEAFF.

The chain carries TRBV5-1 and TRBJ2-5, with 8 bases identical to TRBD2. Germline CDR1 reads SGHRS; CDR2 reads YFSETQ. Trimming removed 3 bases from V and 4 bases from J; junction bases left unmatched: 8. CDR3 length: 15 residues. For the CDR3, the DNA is TGCGCCAGCAGCTACGCACGGGAGGGCGGAGAGACCCAGTACTTC. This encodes CASSYAREGGETQYF.

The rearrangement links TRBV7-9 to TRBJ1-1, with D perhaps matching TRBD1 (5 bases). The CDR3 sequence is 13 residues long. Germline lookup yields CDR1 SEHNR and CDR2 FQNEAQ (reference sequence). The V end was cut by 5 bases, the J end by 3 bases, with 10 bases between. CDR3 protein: CASSQSGYTEAFF. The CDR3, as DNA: TGTGCCAGCAGCCAGTCAGGGTACACTGAAGCTTTCTTT.

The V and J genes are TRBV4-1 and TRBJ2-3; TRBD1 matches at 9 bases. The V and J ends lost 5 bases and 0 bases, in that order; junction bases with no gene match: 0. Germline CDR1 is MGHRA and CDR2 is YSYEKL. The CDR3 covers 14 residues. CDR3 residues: CASSGTGSTDTQYF. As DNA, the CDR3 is TGCGCCAGCAGCGGGACAGGGAGCACAGATACGCAGTATTTT.

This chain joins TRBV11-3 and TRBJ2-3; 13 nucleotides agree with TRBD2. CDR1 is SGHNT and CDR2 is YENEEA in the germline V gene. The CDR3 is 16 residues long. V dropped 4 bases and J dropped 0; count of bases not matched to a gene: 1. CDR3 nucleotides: TGTGCCAGCAGCTGGGGACTAGCGGGGAGCACAGATACGCAGTATTTT. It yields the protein CASSWGLAGSTDTQYF.

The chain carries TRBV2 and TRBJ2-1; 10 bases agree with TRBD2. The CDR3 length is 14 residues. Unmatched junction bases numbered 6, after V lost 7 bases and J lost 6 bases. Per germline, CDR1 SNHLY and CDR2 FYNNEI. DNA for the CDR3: TGTGCCAGCAAAGAGCGGGAGGGCCTCAATGAGCAGTTCTTC. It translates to CASKEREGLNEQFF.

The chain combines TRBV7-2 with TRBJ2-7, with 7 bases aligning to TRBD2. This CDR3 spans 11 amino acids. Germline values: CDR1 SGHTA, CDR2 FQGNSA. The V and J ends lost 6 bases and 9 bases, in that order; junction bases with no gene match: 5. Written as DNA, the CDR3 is TGTGCCAGCAGGGGGGAGGGTCGGCAGTACTTC. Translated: CASRGEGRQYF.

CDR3 sequence: CASSLKSGQPQHF. CDR3 in DNA: TGCGCCAGCAGCCTGAAGAGTGGTCAGCCCCAGCATTTT. The chain links TRBV5-1 to TRBJ1-5; D gene uncertain. V was trimmed by 4 bases and J by 6 bases, leaving 11 bases between them. This CDR3 region has 13 residues. Germline CDR1 is SGHRS and CDR2 is YFSETQ.

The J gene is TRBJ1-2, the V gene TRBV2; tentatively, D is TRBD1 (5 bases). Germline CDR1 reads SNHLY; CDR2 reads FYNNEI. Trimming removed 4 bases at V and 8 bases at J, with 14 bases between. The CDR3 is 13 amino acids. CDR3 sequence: CASSGGVTGGYTF. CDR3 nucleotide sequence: TGTGCCAGCAGTGGGGGGGTAACGGGAGGCTACACCTTC.

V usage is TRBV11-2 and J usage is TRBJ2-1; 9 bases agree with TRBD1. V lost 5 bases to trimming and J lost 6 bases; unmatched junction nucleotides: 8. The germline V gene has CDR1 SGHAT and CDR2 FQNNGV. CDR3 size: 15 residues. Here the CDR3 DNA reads TGTGCCAGCAGCCCAAGGACAGGGGAGGGCAATGAGCAGTTCTTC. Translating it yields CASSPRTGEGNEQFF.

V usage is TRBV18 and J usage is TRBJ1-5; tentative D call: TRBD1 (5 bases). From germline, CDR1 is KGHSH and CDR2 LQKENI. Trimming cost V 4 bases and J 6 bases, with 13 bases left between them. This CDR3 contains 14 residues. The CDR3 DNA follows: TGTGCCAGCTCACTCGACAGCTTCGGTCAGCCCCAGCATTTT. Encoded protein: CASSLDSFGQPQHF.

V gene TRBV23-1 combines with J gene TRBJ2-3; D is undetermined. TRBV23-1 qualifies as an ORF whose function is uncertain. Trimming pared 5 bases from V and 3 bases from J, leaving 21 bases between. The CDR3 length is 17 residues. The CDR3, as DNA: TGCGCCAGCAGTACCGGCCGTCACCTAACGACAACAGATACGCAGTATTTT. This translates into CASSTGRHLTTTDTQYF.